These T cell receptor beta chains were read from a single sample in a study of T cell responses to AZD1222 COVID-19 vaccine. Only in-frame clones appear in the TCRdb table, and some are missing; sequencing was by immunoSEQ multiplex PCR. The sample holds approximately 120,000 clones; about 89% are singletons and the top ten take approximately 4.5%. The sample here was peripheral blood, taken on day 0 of AZD1222 vaccination. These receptors originate from an adult in good health. The CDR3 runs from the conserved cysteine through the conserved F or W. Fields, in order: clone size, V gene, J gene, D gene, CDR3 DNA, CDR3 protein. D genes are given only for firm matches. The size of a clone is reported for some rows only, either as once, few or many, or as a class for expanded clones.

>NA|TRBV28|TRBJ1-4|TRBD1
TGTGCCAGCAGTAGATCAGCCTCTCCGGGACAGATTAATGAAAAACTGTTTTTT
CASSRSASPGQINEKLFF
>NA|TRBV25-1|TRBJ1-1|NA
TGTGCCAGCAGAAGGAGTACTGAAGCTTTCTTT
CASRRSTEAFF
>NA|TRBV4-1|TRBJ2-1|TRBD2
TGCGCCAGCAGCCATCCCGGACTAGCGGGTGAGCTGTTCTTC
CASSHPGLAGELFF
>NA|TRBV6-4|TRBJ2-5|NA
TGTGCCAGCAGTGTCACGGGGAGCGAGACCCAGTACTTC
CASSVTGSETQYF
>once|TRBV19|TRBJ1-4|NA
TGTGCCAGTAGTATCCTGAGCAGTACAACTAATGAAAAACTGTTTTTT
CASSILSSTTNEKLFF
>NA|TRBV10-2|TRBJ2-7|TRBD2
TGCGCCAGCAGGAAAGCGGGAGGTATCTCCTACGAGCAGTACTTC
CASRKAGGISYEQYF
>NA|TRBV6-1|TRBJ1-5|NA
TGTGCCAGCAGTGAAACTAGTCTCAGGGTGGACCAGCCCCAGCATTTT
CASSETSLRVDQPQHF
>NA|TRBV18|TRBJ1-3|NA
TGTGCCAGCTCACCCGAGGGGTCAGCTGGAAACACCATATATTTT
CASSPEGSAGNTIYF
>NA|TRBV10-3|TRBJ1-2|NA
TGTGCCATCAGTGGGGACGGCTGGCTTGGTGGCTACACCTTC
CAISGDGWLGGYTF
>NA|TRBV5-1|TRBJ2-6|TRBD1
TGCGCCAGCAGCGCGACTCTCCCGGGACAGAGCTTCTCTGGGGCCAACGTCCTGACTTTC
CASSATLPGQSFSGANVLTF
>NA|TRBV12-3/TRBV12-4|TRBJ1-2|NA
TGTGCCAGCACTGAGGGGGGGTATGGCTACACCTTC
CASTEGGYGYTF
>NA|TRBV14|TRBJ1-5|NA
TGTGCCAGCGGGGATGGCAATCAGCCCCAGCATTTT
CASGDGNQPQHF
>NA|TRBV19|TRBJ2-1|NA
TGTGCCAGTAGTACAGCAGGGATTTACAATGAGCAGTTCTTC
CASSTAGIYNEQFF
>NA|TRBV11-2|TRBJ2-4|NA
TGTGCCAGCAGCCTGGGACGGTTAGCCAAAAACATTCAGTACTTC
CASSLGRLAKNIQYF
>once|TRBV20-1|TRBJ2-3|NA
TGCAGGGGGTTTCCAGATACGCAGTATTTT
CRGFPDTQYF
>NA|TRBV3-1/TRBV3-2|TRBJ2-1|NA
TGTGCCAGCAGCGACCGGGGCCTTACCGGGTTCTTC
CASSDRGLTGFF